Included here is one T cell receptor (beta chain) sequence, with context. The data belong to a study of T cells expressing NK-cell markers. TCRdb reprocessed the 5' RACE reads, with one entry per CDR3 protein and no DNA. This table lists more than 400,000 distinct CDR3 sequences. Per germline, CDR1 MDHEN and CDR2 SYDVKM. This CDR3 comprises 14 residues. This TCR was sampled from a woman aged 18-70 years in good health. The chain combines TRBV28 with TRBJ1-1. The sequencing sample was made of blood T cells: a sorted CD56 or NKG2C T cell subset, CD4+ or CD8+ T cells, or bulk PBMC T cells (not recorded which). The CDR3 is CASSLAWIGTETFF.